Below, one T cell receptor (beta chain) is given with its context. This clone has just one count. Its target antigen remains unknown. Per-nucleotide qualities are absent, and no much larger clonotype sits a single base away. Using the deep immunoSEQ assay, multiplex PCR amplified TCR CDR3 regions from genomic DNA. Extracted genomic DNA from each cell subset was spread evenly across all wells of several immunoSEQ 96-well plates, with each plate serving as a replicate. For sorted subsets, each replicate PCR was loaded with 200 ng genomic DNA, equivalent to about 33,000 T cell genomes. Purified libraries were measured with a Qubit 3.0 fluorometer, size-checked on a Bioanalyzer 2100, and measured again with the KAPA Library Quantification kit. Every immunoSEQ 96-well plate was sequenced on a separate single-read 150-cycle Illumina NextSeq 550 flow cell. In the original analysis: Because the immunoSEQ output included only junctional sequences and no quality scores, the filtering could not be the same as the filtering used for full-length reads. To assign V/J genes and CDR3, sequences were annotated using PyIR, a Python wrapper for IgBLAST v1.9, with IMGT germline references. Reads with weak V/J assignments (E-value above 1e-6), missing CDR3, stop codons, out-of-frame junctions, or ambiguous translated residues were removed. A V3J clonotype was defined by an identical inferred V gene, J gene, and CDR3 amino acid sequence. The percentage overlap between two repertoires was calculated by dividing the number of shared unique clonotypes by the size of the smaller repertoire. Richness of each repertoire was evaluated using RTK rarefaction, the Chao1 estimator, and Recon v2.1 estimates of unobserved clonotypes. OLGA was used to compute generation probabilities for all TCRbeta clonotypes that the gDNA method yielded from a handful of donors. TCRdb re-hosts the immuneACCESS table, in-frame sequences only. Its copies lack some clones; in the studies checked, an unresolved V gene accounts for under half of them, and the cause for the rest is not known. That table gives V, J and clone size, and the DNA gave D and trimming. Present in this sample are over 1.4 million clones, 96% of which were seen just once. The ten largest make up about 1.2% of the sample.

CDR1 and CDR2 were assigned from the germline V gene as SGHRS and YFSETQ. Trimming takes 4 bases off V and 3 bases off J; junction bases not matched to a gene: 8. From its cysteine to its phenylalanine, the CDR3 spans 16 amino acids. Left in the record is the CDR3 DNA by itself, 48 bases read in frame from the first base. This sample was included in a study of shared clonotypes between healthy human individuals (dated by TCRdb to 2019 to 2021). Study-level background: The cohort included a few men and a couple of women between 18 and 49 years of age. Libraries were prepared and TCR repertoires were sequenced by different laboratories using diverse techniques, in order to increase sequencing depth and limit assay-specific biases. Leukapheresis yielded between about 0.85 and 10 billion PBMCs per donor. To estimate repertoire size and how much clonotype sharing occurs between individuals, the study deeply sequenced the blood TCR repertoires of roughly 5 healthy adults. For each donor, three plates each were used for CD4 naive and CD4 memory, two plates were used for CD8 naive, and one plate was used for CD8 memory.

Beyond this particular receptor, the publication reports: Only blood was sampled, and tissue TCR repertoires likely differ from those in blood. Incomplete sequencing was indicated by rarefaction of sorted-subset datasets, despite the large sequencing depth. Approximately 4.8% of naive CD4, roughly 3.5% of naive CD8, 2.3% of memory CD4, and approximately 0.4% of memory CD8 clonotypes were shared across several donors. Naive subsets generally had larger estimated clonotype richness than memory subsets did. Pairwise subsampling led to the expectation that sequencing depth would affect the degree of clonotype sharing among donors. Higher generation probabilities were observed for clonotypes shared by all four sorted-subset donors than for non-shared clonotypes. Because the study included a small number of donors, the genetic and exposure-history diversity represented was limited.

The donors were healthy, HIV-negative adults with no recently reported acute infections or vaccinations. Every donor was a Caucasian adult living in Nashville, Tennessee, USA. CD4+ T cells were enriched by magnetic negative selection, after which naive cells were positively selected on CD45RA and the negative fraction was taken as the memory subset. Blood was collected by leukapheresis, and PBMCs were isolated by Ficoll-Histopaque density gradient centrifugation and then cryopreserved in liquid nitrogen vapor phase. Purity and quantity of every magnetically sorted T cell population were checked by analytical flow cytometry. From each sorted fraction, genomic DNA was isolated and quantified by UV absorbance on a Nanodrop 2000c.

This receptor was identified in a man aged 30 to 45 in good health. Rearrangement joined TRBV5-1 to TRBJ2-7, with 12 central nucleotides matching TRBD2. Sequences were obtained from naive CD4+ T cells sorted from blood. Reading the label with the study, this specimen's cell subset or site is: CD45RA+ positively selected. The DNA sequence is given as TGCGCCAGCAGCCCCCGGACTAGCGGGAACGTCTACGAGCAGTACTTC. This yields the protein CASSPRTSGNVYEQYF.